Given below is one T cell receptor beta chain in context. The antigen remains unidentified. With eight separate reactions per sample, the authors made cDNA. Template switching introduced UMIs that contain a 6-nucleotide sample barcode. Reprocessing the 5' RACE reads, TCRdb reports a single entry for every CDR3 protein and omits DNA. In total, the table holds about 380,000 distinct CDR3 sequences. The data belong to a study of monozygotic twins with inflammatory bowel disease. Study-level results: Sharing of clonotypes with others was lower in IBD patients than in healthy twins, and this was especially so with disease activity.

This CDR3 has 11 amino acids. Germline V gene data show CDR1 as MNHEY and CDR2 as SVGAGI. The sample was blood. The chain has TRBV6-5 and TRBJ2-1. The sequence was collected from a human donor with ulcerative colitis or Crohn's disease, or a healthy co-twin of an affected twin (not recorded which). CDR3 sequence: CASRTRREQFF.